This is a list of T cell receptor beta chains from one sample in a study of cytomegalovirus exposure and HLA in healthy donors. The assay was immunoSEQ multiplex PCR, and TCRdb's table has in-frame clones only and misses some. The sample holds 130,000 or so clones, 89% seen once. Source material: PBMCs. The receptor set was obtained from a man in his thirties or forties in good health and CMV-seronegative. Each CDR3 is given with its conserved first and last residue. A D gene is named only where the DNA matches it firmly. Clone size, where shown, is once, few, many, or a class for clones that have expanded.

J,D,size,V,CDR3,DNA
TRBJ1-5,NA,NA,TRBV10-2,CASSEGSSQHF,TGCGCCAGCAGTGAAGGGAGTTCCCAGCATTTT
TRBJ2-5,NA,NA,TRBV6-1,CASSGHIQETQYF,TGTGCCAGCAGTGGACACATCCAAGAGACCCAGTACTTC
TRBJ2-2,NA,NA,TRBV6-4,CASSKGPGDGTGELFF,TGTGCCAGCAGTAAAGGACCGGGGGACGGCACCGGGGAGCTGTTTTTT
TRBJ2-5,TRBD1,once,TRBV5-4,CASSPGTVLWNF,TGTGCCAGCAGCCCGGGGACAGTACTATGGAACTTC
TRBJ1-2,TRBD1,NA,TRBV19,CASSIIRDSLGYTF,TGTGCCAGTAGTATAATCCGGGACAGTTTGGGCTACACCTTC
TRBJ2-5,TRBD2,NA,TRBV5-1,CASSFSGVRQETQYF,TGCGCCAGCAGCTTTAGCGGGGTCAGGCAAGAGACCCAGTACTTC
TRBJ1-3,NA,NA,TRBV29-1,CSVEQQNSGNTIYF,TGCAGCGTTGAACAACAGAACTCTGGAAACACCATATATTTT
TRBJ2-7,TRBD1,NA,TRBV4-2,CASSQPAAGTGAYEQYF,TGTGCCAGCAGCCAACCCGCCGCCGGGACAGGGGCCTACGAGCAGTACTTC
TRBJ2-5,NA,NA,TRBV27,CASSSKRLGTGETQYF,TGTGCCAGCAGTTCCAAACGACTAGGTACAGGAGAGACCCAGTACTTC
TRBJ2-1,NA,NA,TRBV7-2,CASSLAGTNEQFF,TGTGCCAGCAGCTTAGCGGGCACAAATGAGCAGTTCTTC
TRBJ2-1,TRBD2,NA,TRBV7-7,CASSPWTSGGQEQFF,TGTGCCAGCAGCCCATGGACTAGCGGGGGCCAAGAGCAGTTCTTC
TRBJ2-6,TRBD1,NA,TRBV6-5,CASKTDRAGANVLTF,TGTGCCAGCAAGACCGACAGGGCTGGGGCCAACGTCCTGACTTTC
TRBJ2-1,TRBD1,NA,TRBV5-1,CASSFAGTGELNEQFF,TGCGCCAGCAGCTTTGCCGGGACAGGGGAGCTGAATGAGCAGTTCTTC
TRBJ1-1,NA,NA,TRBV7-3,CASSFSVNTEAFF,TGTGCCAGCAGCTTCTCCGTGAACACTGAAGCTTTCTTT
TRBJ2-7,TRBD2,once,TRBV15,CATSRDSGGAYYEQYF,TGTGCCACCAGCAGAGATAGCGGGGGGGCTTACTACGAGCAGTACTTC
TRBJ1-2,NA,NA,TRBV6-5,CASSYSSLTGGYTF,TGTGCCAGCAGTTACTCTTCCCTAACCGGGGGCTACACCTTC
TRBJ1-2,NA,few,TRBV25-1,CASSVSPDIRGYTF,TGTGCCAGCAGTGTTTCCCCCGATATCCGGGGCTACACCTTC
TRBJ1-6,NA,NA,TRBV4-1,CASSPYNSPLHF,TGCGCCAGCAGCCCTTATAATTCACCCCTCCACTTT
TRBJ1-1,NA,NA,TRBV11-2,CASSSRPGTLNTEAFF,TGTGCCAGCAGCTCCCGACCCGGGACTTTGAACACTGAAGCTTTCTTT
TRBJ2-2,NA,NA,TRBV5-1,CASSGELRVRPGELFF,TGCGCCAGCAGCGGCGAGTTGAGGGTGCGTCCCGGGGAGCTGTTTTTT
TRBJ1-4,NA,NA,TRBV7-9,CASSLLANEKLFF,TGTGCCAGCAGCTTATTGGCCAATGAAAAACTGTTTTTT
TRBJ2-5,NA,NA,TRBV5-1,CASSLVGAQETQYF,TGCGCCAGCAGCTTGGTAGGGGCACAAGAGACCCAGTACTTC
TRBJ2-5,NA,NA,TRBV12-5,CASAPTGEGTQYF,TGTGCTAGTGCCCCTACTGGCGAGGGGACCCAGTACTTC
TRBJ2-4,NA,NA,TRBV6-1,CANGEGVNIQYF,TGTGCCAACGGGGAGGGGGTCAACATTCAGTACTTC
TRBJ1-5,TRBD1,NA,TRBV5-1,CASSLGTASNQPQHF,TGCGCCAGCAGCCTAGGGACAGCCTCGAATCAGCCCCAGCATTTT
TRBJ2-3,NA,NA,TRBV4-3,CASSQVRAGGTDTQYF,TGCGCCAGCAGCCAAGTCAGGGCAGGGGGCACAGATACGCAGTATTTT
TRBJ1-1,TRBD1,NA,TRBV29-1,CSLRQGGAEAFF,TGCAGCTTACGACAGGGAGGCGCTGAAGCTTTCTTT
TRBJ2-3,NA,NA,TRBV5-1,CASSAGADTQYF,TGCGCCAGCAGCGCAGGGGCAGATACGCAGTATTTT
TRBJ1-6,NA,NA,TRBV7-8,CASSPRTGLGDSPLHF,TGTGCCAGCAGCCCCCGAACAGGGTTGGGTGATTCACCCCTCCACTTT
TRBJ2-1,TRBD2,NA,TRBV6-4,CASSDRLAGVNEQFF,TGTGCCAGCAGTGACCGCTTGGCGGGGGTCAATGAGCAGTTCTTC
TRBJ1-1,NA,NA,TRBV11-1,CASSLYLDRRTEAFF,TGTGCCAGCAGCTTATATTTAGACAGGCGCACTGAAGCTTTCTTT
TRBJ1-2,TRBD1,NA,TRBV7-9,CASSLDRKYGYTF,TGTGCCAGCAGCCTGGACAGGAAATATGGCTACACCTTC
TRBJ1-1,NA,NA,TRBV28,CASSPSDERDTEAFF,TGTGCCAGCAGTCCCTCGGATGAGCGGGACACTGAAGCTTTCTTT
TRBJ1-5,NA,few,TRBV6-6,CASSYLTGLHAQPQHF,TGTGCCAGCAGTTACCTCACAGGGTTGCACGCTCAGCCCCAGCATTTT
TRBJ2-7,NA,NA,TRBV27,CASSLRGSGEQYF,TGTGCCAGCAGTTTAAGGGGTTCCGGGGAGCAGTACTTC
TRBJ2-2,TRBD1,NA,TRBV2,CAKRDRSTGELFF,TGTGCCAAACGGGACAGGTCCACCGGGGAGCTGTTTTTT
TRBJ1-2,TRBD1,NA,TRBV19,CASSFRPGTANYGYTF,TGTGCCAGTAGTTTCCGCCCCGGGACAGCCAACTATGGCTACACCTTC
TRBJ2-5,TRBD1,once,TRBV6-1,CASSNAGGRETQYF,TGTGCCAGCAGCAATGCAGGGGGCCGAGAGACCCAGTACTTC
TRBJ2-1,TRBD2,NA,TRBV7-2,CASSSRAGGHNEQFF,TGTGCCAGCAGCTCCCGCGCGGGGGGCCACAATGAGCAGTTCTTC
TRBJ2-3,TRBD2,NA,TRBV5-4,CASSLLTSGAIGTDTQYF,TGTGCCAGCAGCTTGTTGACTAGCGGGGCTATCGGGACAGATACGCAGTATTTT
TRBJ1-6,NA,few,TRBV21-1,CASSTPRTGSYNSPLHF,TGTGCCAGCAGCACCCCCCGGACGGGGAGCTATAATTCACCCCTCCACTTT